These T cell receptor beta chains were read from a single sample in a study of blood T cells in healthy people across ages. Each CDR3 protein is one row after TCRdb ran MiXCR on the 5' RACE reads. The sample shows approximately 2,000,000 distinct CDR3 sequences, about two fifths of them seen only once. The sequenced sample was blood. All receptors come from a human donor in good health. CDR3s include the opening cysteine and the closing phenylalanine or tryptophan. Fields, in order: V gene, J gene, CDR3 protein.

TRBV9,TRBJ2-4,CASSVEDRMNNIQYF
TRBV28,TRBJ2-1,CASRPGHGYEQFF
TRBV25-1,TRBJ1-2,CASREETEAYGYTF
TRBV29-1,TRBJ2-7,CIVLWGDGTYEQYF
TRBV20-1,TRBJ1-2,CSAHGLRDYGYTF
TRBV6-2/TRBV6-3,TRBJ1-5,CASSHGEPQHF
TRBV7-7,TRBJ2-5,CASSPEQAGAQYF
TRBV5-1,TRBJ2-4,CASSILRGQGNIQYF
TRBV7-3,TRBJ2-1,CASSLIAGGYNEQFF
TRBV3-1,TRBJ2-5,CASSQAYDRGEETQYF
TRBV4-3,TRBJ2-5,CASSQIPQETQYF
TRBV24-1,TRBJ2-3,CATSDLGQRGSPDTQYF
TRBV20-1,TRBJ1-5,CSAVDRYQPQHF